This T cell receptor beta chain was identified in a study of T cells in Graves' hyperthyroidism and ophthalmopathy. V was trimmed by 7 bases and J by 4 bases, leaving 11 bases between them. CDR1 and CDR2 from the germline V gene are MNHEY and SVGAGI. The CDR3 totals 13 residues. Amplification of TCR beta CDR3 regions was performed using RNA transcripts as template. During a first-round RT-PCR of the TCR CDR3, the HTBI primer set was used. TCRdb re-called the multiplex PCR reads with MiXCR, one entry per CDR3 protein. Among just under 750,000 distinct CDR3 sequences listed, under 45% were seen once. The chain employs TRBV6-5 and TRBJ1-3, with D unresolved. Sequencing input: blood. This receptor was taken from a woman aged 40 to 55 with Graves' hyperthyroidism. CDR3 region: CASTMLVGNTIYF. Here the CDR3 DNA reads TGTGCCAGCACCATGCTGGTGGGAAACACCATATATTTT.